Below, 21 T cell receptor beta chains from the same sample are listed, as sequenced in a study of T cell changes during pregnancy in multiple sclerosis. Method: immunoSEQ multiplex PCR; TCRdb's copy keeps in-frame clones and lacks some. In the table there are some 97,000 clones, 80% to 95% of which are singletons. The sample consisted of peripheral blood, taken after pregnancy. The receptor set was obtained from a female donor with multiple sclerosis, enrolled in a pregnancy study.

V gene TRBV6-5 combines with J gene TRBJ2-1, with D possibly matching TRBD2 (7 bases). V shed 6 bases and J shed 11 bases, with 14 bases lying between them. The CDR3 totals 12 residues. From germline, CDR1 is MNHEY and CDR2 SVGAGI. In DNA, the CDR3 is TGTGCCAGCAGCCGAGGGAGGGGGAAGCAGTTCTTC. Protein sequence: CASSRGRGKQFF.

This clone showed up just once. This sequence joins TRBV21-1 and TRBJ2-7; the DNA was not used to check the table's D call, TRBD1. TRBV21-1 represents a pseudogene. The CDR3 has 14 residues. In DNA, the CDR3 is TGTGCCAGCCCTCCATGGAACAGGGCCTACGAGCAGTACTTC. This gives the protein CASPPWNRAYEQYF.

The V gene is TRBV7-2, the J gene TRBJ2-7; TRBD1 aligns across 12 bases. Germline loops: CDR1 SGHTA, CDR2 FQGNSA. The length of the CDR3 is 16 residues. After removal of 6 bases from V and 6 bases from J, the junction contained 12 bases not matched to a gene. The CDR3 protein is CASRYPGQGASGEQYF. The CDR3 region has the DNA TGTGCCAGCAGGTACCCGGGACAGGGGGCGTCGGGCGAGCAGTACTTC.

The chain is built from TRBV18 and TRBJ1-2; unclear D gene. Germline V gives CDR1 KGHSH, CDR2 LQKENI. This CDR3 has 13 residues. Trimming left V 6 bases short and J 5 bases short, with 13 bases between. CDR3 nucleotides: TGTGCCAGCTCGCAAACCAGGTCGTATGGCTACACCTTC. Encoded protein: CASSQTRSYGYTF. Combining the CDR3 with reference TRBV18 and TRBJ1-2 gives the whole variable domain NAGVMQNPRHLVRRRGQEARLRCSPMKGHSHVYWYRQLPEEGLKFMVYLQKENIIDESGMPKERFSAEFPKEGPSILRIQQVVRGDSAAYFCASSQTRSYGYTFGSGTRLTVV.

J is TRBJ2-1 and V is TRBV7-3; D is uncertain. Germline-derived CDR1 and CDR2 are SGHTA and FQGTGA. V lost 1 base and J lost 4, with 11 bases in between. This CDR3 is built from 15 residues. In DNA, the CDR3 is TGTGCCAGCAGCTTAATGGCGGCAAGTTACAATGAGCAGTTCTTC. Its protein product is CASSLMAASYNEQFF.

This rearrangement joins TRBV5-1 to TRBJ1-3; 8 bases fit TRBD1. The CDR3 consists of 16 residues. The junction had 6 bases not matched to a gene; V was cut back by 4 bases and J by 0 bases. Germline loops: CDR1 SGHRS, CDR2 YFSETQ. The CDR3: CASSRTTGDSGNTIYF. The CDR3 DNA is TGCGCCAGCAGCAGGACGACAGGGGACTCTGGAAACACCATATATTTT.

The V gene is TRBV10-3, the J gene TRBJ2-5, with a weak D call TRBD2 (5 bases). Looked up from germline, CDR1 is ENHRY and CDR2 is SYGVKD. This CDR3 has 13 amino acids. V gave up 4 bases and J gave up 5 bases, with 11 bases separating them. The CDR3 protein is CAISASPGETQYF. CDR3 bases: TGTGCCATCAGTGCTTCTCCGGGGGAGACCCAGTACTTC.

CDR3 nucleotides: TGTGCCAGCAGTTACGTGGGGGGTAACACTGAAGCTTTCTTT. Translation gives CASSYVGGNTEAFF. This chain connects TRBV6-5 to TRBJ1-1, with D possibly matching TRBD1 (5 bases). In germline, CDR1 is MNHEY, CDR2 SVGAGI. Trimming took off 2 bases at V and 2 bases at J, with 9 bases between the two ends. This CDR3 is 14 amino acids long.

J is TRBJ2-7 and V is TRBV6-6, with a weak D call TRBD1 (8 bases). The CDR3 totals 14 residues. Trimming took off 7 bases at V and 5 bases at J, with 18 bases between the two ends. Germline assignment: CDR1 MNHNY and CDR2 SVGAGI (reference sequence). DNA for the CDR3: TGTGCCAGCAATTTGTACAGGGGGGGGGACGAGCAGTACTTC. Its translation: CASNLYRGGDEQYF.

The V gene is TRBV7-2, the J gene TRBJ2-4; the match to TRBD2 covers 8 bases. Germline V lookup: CDR1 SGHTA, CDR2 FQGNSA. J was trimmed by 1 base and V by 5 bases; bases with no gene match: 1. The CDR3 runs 14 residues. The CDR3, as DNA: TGTGCCAGCAGCCCTAGCGGGGCCAAAAACATTCAGTACTTC. Amino acids: CASSPSGAKNIQYF.

The rearrangement links TRBV28 to TRBJ1-4, with 8 bases matching TRBD1. The CDR3 is 14 residues long. Unmatched junction bases numbered 7, after V lost 6 bases and J lost 7 bases. Germline V gene data show CDR1 as MDHEN and CDR2 as SYDVKM. The CDR3 sequence is CASRSPGTGEKLFF. The CDR3 nucleotides read TGTGCCAGCAGGTCACCCGGGACAGGTGAAAAACTGTTTTTT.

This chain joins TRBV18 and TRBJ1-4, with TRBD1 identical over 7 bases. There are 14 residues in the CDR3. V lost 2 bases, J lost 9 bases, and 6 bases stayed unmatched. Germline V gives CDR1 KGHSH, CDR2 LQKENI. This chain's CDR3 is CASSPLTGSKKLFF. The DNA for the CDR3 is TGTGCCAGCTCACCATTGACAGGGTCGAAAAAACTGTTTTTT.

Only one count was recorded for this clone. J is TRBJ1-3 and V is TRBV6-1; D unclear. The germline gives CDR1 MNHNS, CDR2 SASEGT. This CDR3 spans 15 amino acids. V was pared by 4 bases and J by 0 bases, with 10 bases between. In DNA form, the CDR3 reads TGTGCCAGCAGTGCACAGAAGAGCTCTGGAAACACCATATATTTT. It yields the protein CASSAQKSSGNTIYF.

V usage is TRBV11-1 and J usage is TRBJ2-2; 7 bases are shared with TRBD1. V shed 3 bases, J shed 4 bases, and the junction held 2 bases outside the gene matches. The CDR3 consists of 14 residues. The germline V gene has CDR1 SGHAT and CDR2 FQDESV (reference sequence). Here the CDR3 DNA reads TGTGCCAGCAGCTTGAGACAGGGCACCGGGGAGCTGTTTTTT. Translating it yields CASSLRQGTGELFF.

The V and J genes are TRBV6-1 and TRBJ1-2; D is uncertain. Trimming cost V 1 base and J 3 bases, with 6 bases left between them. Germline-derived CDR1 and CDR2 are MNHNS and SASEGT. The CDR3 loop spans 13 amino acids. The CDR3 spells CASSEGGDYGYTF. The CDR3, as DNA: TGTGCCAGCAGTGAAGGAGGCGACTATGGCTACACCTTC.

V is TRBV6-1 and J is TRBJ2-7, with TRBD2 matching over 12 bases. Trimming removed 6 bases from V and 2 bases from J; junction bases left unmatched: 5. The CDR3 totals 15 residues. Germline V gene lookup returns CDR1 MNHNS and CDR2 SASEGT. The CDR3 DNA is TGTGCCAGCAGAGCAGGACTAGCGGGGACCTACGAGCAGTACTTC. It translates to CASRAGLAGTYEQYF.

This rearrangement joins TRBV9 to TRBJ2-5; a possible D gene is TRBD2 (6 bases). Looked up from germline, CDR1 is SGDLS and CDR2 is YYNGEE. The CDR3 runs to 15 residues. The V and J ends lost 0 bases and 4 bases respectively, with 13 bases between them. This CDR3 reads CASSVDPVGGETQYF. CDR3 in DNA: TGTGCCAGCAGCGTAGACCCCGTGGGGGGAGAGACCCAGTACTTC.

The chain carries TRBV5-1 and TRBJ2-5, with a possible D match to TRBD1 (6 bases). V was cut by 4 bases and J by 5 bases, with 45 bases left in between. The length of the CDR3 is 24 residues. CDR1 and CDR2 from the germline V gene are SGHRS and YFSETQ. The CDR3, as DNA: TGCGCCAGCAGCGCGACCATATCTAGTTTCAAAGTGGGACACGCGAGTTCTGAAAGGGAGACCCAGTACTTC. It is translated as CASSATISSFKVGHASSERETQYF.

The chain joins TRBV29-1 to TRBJ2-7, with a weak D call TRBD1 (5 bases). The CDR3 sequence is 17 residues long. Germline-derived CDR1 and CDR2 are SQVTM and ANQGSEA. V dropped 2 bases and J dropped 3 bases, with 23 bases sitting between them. For the CDR3, the DNA is TGCAGCGTTGAAATTCCAGGGAAGGTGTTTGGGTACTACGAGCAGTACTTC. It yields the protein CSVEIPGKVFGYYEQYF.

The chain uses TRBV9 and TRBJ2-5; D uncertain. CDR1 is SGDLS and CDR2 is YYNGEE in the germline V gene. The CDR3 runs 14 residues. V was trimmed by 0 bases and J by 5 bases, leaving 11 bases between them. For the CDR3, the DNA is TGTGCCAGCAGCGTAGGCGGTGAGGATGAGACCCAGTACTTC. Translation: CASSVGGEDETQYF. Using reference TRBV9 and TRBJ2-5 for the parts outside the CDR3, the full variable domain is DSGVTQTPKHLITATGQRVTLRCSPRSGDLSVYWYQQSLDQGLQFLIQYYNGEERAKGNILERFSAQQFPDLHSELNLSSLELGDSALYFCASSVGGEDETQYFGPGTRLLVL.

The chain links TRBV5-6 to TRBJ2-2; D gene ambiguous. Per germline, CDR1 SGHDT and CDR2 YYEEEE. The CDR3 runs to 17 residues. V was cut by 0 bases and J by 2 bases, with 14 bases left in between. The CDR3 reads CASSLALGELNTGELFF. The CDR3 region has the DNA TGTGCCAGCAGCTTGGCCCTCGGTGAATTAAACACCGGGGAGCTGTTTTTT.